The entry that follows covers one T cell receptor (beta chain) sequence. Its antigen is as yet unknown. The data were taken from a study of T-cell memory formation after mild COVID-19. Broader study findings: The study found balanced CD4/CD8 in clones contracting day 15 to 85 and a CD4+ lean in later expanders.

The V gene lost 4 bases and the J gene lost 2 bases, with 10 bases spanning the gap. This CDR3 has 13 amino acids. Germline V lookup: CDR1 SQVTM, CDR2 ANQGSEA. TCRdb ran MiXCR on the 5' RACE reads and lists one entry per CDR3 protein. The sample lists about 400,000 distinct CDR3 sequences, 20% to 25% seen once, with approximately 14% in the top ten. The sequence was collected from an adult woman who had mild COVID-19 (a few samples of this study predate the infection). Cell type and time point are not known. The material sequenced was PBMCs or a T cell subset sorted from them (not recorded which). The chain couples TRBV29-1 to TRBJ2-3; D ambiguous. CDR3 sequence reads: CSVGWQNTDTQYF. The DNA of the CDR3 is TGCAGCGTTGGATGGCAGAACACAGATACGCAGTATTTT.